This is a list of T cell receptor beta chains from one sample in a study of CD8 T cells in Susac syndrome. TCRdb re-derived calls from the immunoSEQ multiplex PCR reads in MiXCR, one entry per CDR3 protein. Of around 220,000 distinct CDR3 sequences in the sample, about 94% were seen once. Sequencing was performed on CD8+ T cells from PBMCs. The source is a human donor with multiple sclerosis. CDR3s include the opening cysteine and the closing phenylalanine or tryptophan. A D gene is named only where the DNA matches it firmly. Expanded clones are given a class, and other clones once, few, many or no size at all.

V	J	size	D	DNA	CDR3
TRBV9	TRBJ2-2	few	NA	TGTGCCAGCAGCGCCTTAACAGGGGAGCTGTTTTTT	CASSALTGELFF
TRBV5-1	TRBJ2-7	NA	TRBD2	TGCGCCAGCAGCTTGTATTCTCTAGCGGGAGGCAACTACGAGCAGTACTTC	CASSLYSLAGGNYEQYF
TRBV27	TRBJ2-7	NA	NA	TGTGCCAGCAGTTTTCCTGGCCTTGACGGAACCTACGAGCAGTACTTC	CASSFPGLDGTYEQYF
TRBV24-1	TRBJ2-7	NA	TRBD2	TGTGCCACCAGTGCCGGGGGGAGCCGACACCCCTACGGGCAGTACTTC	CATSAGGSRHPYGQYF
TRBV9	TRBJ2-5	NA	TRBD1	TGTGCCAGCAGCGTGACAGGGGGCAGAGAGACCCAGTACTTC	CASSVTGGRETQYF
TRBV19	TRBJ1-3	once	NA	TGTGCCAGTCGTGGAGCGGAAGGAAACACCATATATTTT	CASRGAEGNTIYF
TRBV28	TRBJ2-7	NA	NA	TGTGCCAGCAGTTTACGGGCCGGGCGGGGTTCCTACGAGCAGTACTTC	CASSLRAGRGSYEQYF
TRBV7-6	TRBJ2-1	NA	NA	TGTGCCAGCAGCCCGGCGAATGAGCAGTTCTTC	CASSPANEQFF
TRBV24-1	TRBJ1-1	once	NA	TGTGCCACCAGTGATTCCGACAATCCGGAAGCTTTCTTT	CATSDSDNPEAFF
TRBV30	TRBJ2-6	NA	NA	TGTGCCTGGAGTGTTGGCCCCCCAGGGTTCCGGGCCAACGTCCTGACTTTC	CAWSVGPPGFRANVLTF
TRBV19	TRBJ2-7	NA	NA	TGTGCCAGTAGTATAGAATGGGGGGCTCACCCCTACGAGCAGTACTTC	CASSIEWGAHPYEQYF
TRBV27	TRBJ2-1	once	NA	TGTGCCAGCGGCCGGGACTTTTCCTACAATGAGCAGTTCTTC	CASGRDFSYNEQFF
TRBV20-1	TRBJ2-7	NA	TRBD1	TGCAGTGCTCGAATTCAAACAACAGGACAGGGGGGATCAGTGATAAGGTCCTACGAGCAGTACTTC	CSARIQTTGQGGSVIRSYEQYF
TRBV20-1	TRBJ2-1	NA	TRBD2	TGCAGTGCTCGCCCCGGGACTAGCTATATCGATGAGCAGTTCTTC	CSARPGTSYIDEQFF
TRBV4-3	TRBJ2-1	once	TRBD2	TGCGCCAGCAGCCAAGACAGGTGGACTAGAAGCAATGAGCAGTTCTTC	CASSQDRWTRSNEQFF
TRBV7-9	TRBJ2-4	NA	TRBD2	TGTGCCAGCAGCTCCGGCGAAGGACTAGCGCAAAACATTCAGTACTTC	CASSSGEGLAQNIQYF
TRBV6-6	TRBJ1-2	NA	NA	TGTGCCAGCAGTTACCCAAAGGGTTCCGCGAACTATGGCTACACCTTC	CASSYPKGSANYGYTF
TRBV20-1	TRBJ2-1	NA	NA	TGCAGTGCCCAGCCTCTGGGTAGCGGAGTGCAGTTCTTC	CSAQPLGSGVQFF
TRBV30	TRBJ2-2	NA	NA	TGTGCCTGGAGGGCCGGGGAGCTGTTTTTT	CAWRAGELFF
TRBV20-1	TRBJ1-2	NA	NA	TGCAGTGCTAGCCTCAGGGGAGGTGGCTACACCTTC	CSASLRGGGYTF
TRBV5-4	TRBJ2-7	NA	NA	TGTGCCAGCAGCTCTGTTCCCGGCTCCTACGAGCAGTACTTC	CASSSVPGSYEQYF
TRBV25-1	TRBJ1-3	NA	NA	TGTGCCAGCAGTGAATCTTCTCGGAACACCATATATTTT	CASSESSRNTIYF
TRBV14	TRBJ2-1	once	NA	TGTGCCAGCAGCCAAGATCCATGGGGCCCTATGGAGCTCAATGAGCAGTTCTTC	CASSQDPWGPMELNEQFF
TRBV15	TRBJ2-1	once	NA	TGTGCCACCAGCAGAGATATGGGGTCAGGGTGGTACAATGAGCAGTTCTTC	CATSRDMGSGWYNEQFF
TRBV7-9	TRBJ2-1	NA	TRBD2	TGTGCCAGCAGCTCCCCCCAACAGTCTAGCGGCCTCTACAATGAGCAGTTCTTC	CASSSPQQSSGLYNEQFF
TRBV6-2/TRBV6-3	TRBJ1-1	NA	NA	TGTGCCAGCAGTTCAGGCAAGTACACTGAAGCTTTCTTT	CASSSGKYTEAFF
TRBV5-1	TRBJ2-2	NA	NA	TGCGCCAGCAGCTTCGGGGTGAACACCGGGGAGCTGTTTTTT	CASSFGVNTGELFF
TRBV12-3/TRBV12-4	TRBJ2-7	NA	TRBD1	TGTGCCAGCAGTCTGGGACAGGCCGAGCAGTACTTC	CASSLGQAEQYF
TRBV7-9	TRBJ2-5	NA	NA	TGTGCCAGCAGCCCCCGGAGAGGGGACCAAGAGACCCAGTACTTC	CASSPRRGDQETQYF
TRBV6-5	TRBJ2-7	NA	TRBD2	TGTGCCAGCAGGTTGACTAGCGGGAGGGCTAGCGAGCAGTACTTC	CASRLTSGRASEQYF
TRBV7-8	TRBJ2-1	NA	NA	TGTGCCAGCAGCCCCACGGCTGTGGCGATCTACAATGAGCAGTTCTTC	CASSPTAVAIYNEQFF
TRBV12-3/TRBV12-4	TRBJ2-7	NA	NA	TGTGCCAGCAGTTTGGGGACTCACCGGAGCGAGCAGTACTTC	CASSLGTHRSEQYF
TRBV13	TRBJ2-5	NA	TRBD2	TGTGCCAGCAGCTCCCCCAGGGAGGGGCTTGAGACCCAGTACTTC	CASSSPREGLETQYF
TRBV7-9	TRBJ1-2	NA	NA	TGTGCCAGCAGCTCCACCGGGTTCCCAAACTATGGCTACACCTTC	CASSSTGFPNYGYTF
TRBV25-1	TRBJ2-3	few	NA	TGTGCCAGCAGTGAACCCTCGGGTACGCAGTATTTT	CASSEPSGTQYF